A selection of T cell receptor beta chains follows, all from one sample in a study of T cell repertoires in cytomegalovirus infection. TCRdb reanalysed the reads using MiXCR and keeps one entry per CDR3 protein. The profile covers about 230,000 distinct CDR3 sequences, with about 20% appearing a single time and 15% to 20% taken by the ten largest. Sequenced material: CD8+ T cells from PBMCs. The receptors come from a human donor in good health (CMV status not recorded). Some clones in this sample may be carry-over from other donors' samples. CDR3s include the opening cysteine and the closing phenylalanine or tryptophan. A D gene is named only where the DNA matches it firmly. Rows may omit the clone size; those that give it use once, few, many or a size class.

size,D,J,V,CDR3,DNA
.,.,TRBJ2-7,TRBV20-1,CSARDVALGSYEQYF,TGCAGTGCTAGAGATGTTGCCCTCGGTAGCTACGAGCAGTACTTC
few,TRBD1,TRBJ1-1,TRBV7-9,CASISGQGEAFF,TGTGCCAGCATCTCCGGACAGGGTGAAGCTTTCTTT
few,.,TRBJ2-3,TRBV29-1,CSVAVDRTDTQYF,TGCAGCGTGGCAGTAGATCGCACAGATACGCAGTATTTT
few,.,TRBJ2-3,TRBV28,CASWGSMDTQYF,TGTGCCAGCTGGGGCTCGATGGATACGCAGTATTTT
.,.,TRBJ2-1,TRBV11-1,CASSSKWAGGHEQFF,TGTGCCAGCAGCTCTAAGTGGGCTGGGGGCCATGAGCAGTTCTTC
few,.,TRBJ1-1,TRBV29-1,CSVIGGLNTEAFF,TGCAGCGTTATCGGAGGGCTGAACACTGAAGCTTTCTTT
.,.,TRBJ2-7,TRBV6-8,CASSSGGVYEQYF,TGTGCCAGCAGTTCGGGCGGGGTCTACGAGCAGTACTTC
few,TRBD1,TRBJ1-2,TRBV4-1,CASRRAGGPYGYTF,TGCGCCAGCAGGAGAGCAGGGGGCCCCTATGGCTACACCTTC
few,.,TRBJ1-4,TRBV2,CASSEKWQGLFF,TGTGCCAGCAGTGAAAAGTGGCAGGGTCTTTTTTTT
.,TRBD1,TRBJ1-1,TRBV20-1,CSARENRLGGNTEAFF,TGCAGTGCTAGAGAAAATCGCCTAGGGGGCAACACTGAAGCTTTCTTT
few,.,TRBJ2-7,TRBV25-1,CASSRGAPYEQYF,TGTGCCAGCAGTAGAGGGGCTCCCTACGAGCAGTACTTC
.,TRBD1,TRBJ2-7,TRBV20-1,CSAQGQGAYEQYF,TGCAGTGCCCAGGGACAGGGGGCGTACGAGCAGTACTTC
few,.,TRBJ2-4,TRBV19,CASSIRVYKNIQYF,TGTGCCAGTAGTATACGGGTTTACAAAAACATTCAGTACTTC
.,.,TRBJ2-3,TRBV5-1,CASSLTYPDTQYF,TGCGCCAGCAGCTTGACTTACCCAGATACGCAGTATTTT
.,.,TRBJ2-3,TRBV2,CASSESRGGDTDTQYF,TGTGCCAGCAGTGAAAGTCGAGGGGGGGACACAGATACGCAGTATTTT
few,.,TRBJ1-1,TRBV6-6,CASTSGTRGAEAFF,TGTGCCAGCACGTCCGGGACCAGAGGGGCTGAAGCTTTCTTT
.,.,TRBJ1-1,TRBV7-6,CASSNGNTEALF,TGTGCCAGCAGCAATGGTAATACTGAAGCTTTATTT
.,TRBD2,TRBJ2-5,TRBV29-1,CSVEGGWGGQETQYF,TGCAGCGTTGAAGGTGGTTGGGGGGGCCAAGAGACCCAGTACTTC
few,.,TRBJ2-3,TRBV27,CASHRRGETDTQYF,TGTGCCAGCCACCGGAGGGGAGAAACAGATACGCAGTATTTT
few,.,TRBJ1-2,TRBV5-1,CASSLGADGNYGYTF,TGCGCCAGCAGCTTGGGGGCAGACGGTAACTATGGCTACACCTTC
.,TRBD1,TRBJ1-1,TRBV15,CATSTDRGEWSTEAFF,TGTGCCACCAGTACGGACAGGGGGGAATGGTCCACTGAAGCTTTCTTT
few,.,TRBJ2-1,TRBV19,CASNSAVYNEQFF,TGTGCCAGTAACTCGGCAGTCTACAATGAGCAGTTCTTC
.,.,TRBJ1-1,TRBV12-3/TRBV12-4,CASRRAGDTEAFF,TGTGCCAGCAGGAGGGCGGGGGACACTGAAGCTTTCTTT
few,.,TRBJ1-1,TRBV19,CATQGGTEAFF,TGTGCCACCCAAGGAGGCACTGAAGCTTTCTTT
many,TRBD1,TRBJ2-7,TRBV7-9,CASSLEGGYREQYF,TGTGCCAGCAGCTTAGAAGGGGGCTACCGCGAGCAGTACTTC
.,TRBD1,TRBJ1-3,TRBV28,CASSRQGAKGNTIYF,TGTGCCAGCAGCCGACAGGGGGCGAAAGGAAACACCATATATTTT
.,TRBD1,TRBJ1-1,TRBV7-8,CASSLEGASRWNTEAFF,TGTGCCAGCAGCTTAGAGGGGGCATCCCGGTGGAACACTGAAGCTTTCTTT
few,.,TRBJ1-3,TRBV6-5,CASSYLSGNTIYF,TGTGCCAGCAGTTATCTCTCTGGAAACACCATATATTTT
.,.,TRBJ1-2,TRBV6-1,CASNEGGLDYGYTF,TGTGCCAGCAACGAGGGGGGGCTGGACTATGGCTACACCTTC
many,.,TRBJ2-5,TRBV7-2,CASSLSGTQYF,TGTGCCAGCAGTCTCAGCGGGACCCAGTACTTC
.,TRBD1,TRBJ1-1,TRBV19,CASSEGQGLNTEAFF,TGTGCCAGTAGTGAGGGACAGGGGTTGAACACTGAAGCTTTCTTT
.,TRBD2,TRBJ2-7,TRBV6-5,CAAGPGGGYEQYF,TGTGCCGCGGGACCTGGCGGGGGGTACGAGCAGTACTTC
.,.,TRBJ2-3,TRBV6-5,CASSPSDYTQYF,TGTGCCAGCAGTCCCTCTGATTATACGCAGTATTTT
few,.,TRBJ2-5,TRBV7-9,CASMYISETQYF,TGTGCCAGCATGTATATATCGGAGACCCAGTACTTC
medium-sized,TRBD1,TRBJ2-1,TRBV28,CASRFPGTGESNEQFF,TGTGCCAGCAGATTTCCCGGGACAGGGGAAAGCAATGAGCAGTTCTTC
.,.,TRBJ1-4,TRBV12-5,CASGTTGVFNEKLFF,TGTGCTAGTGGGACGACTGGGGTTTTTAATGAAAAACTGTTTTTT
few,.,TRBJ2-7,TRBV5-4,CASSRTATYEQYF,TGTGCCAGCAGCCGGACCGCCACCTACGAGCAGTACTTC
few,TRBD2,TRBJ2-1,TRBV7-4,CASILAGGADEQFF,TGTGCCAGCATACTAGCGGGGGGGGCCGATGAGCAGTTCTTC
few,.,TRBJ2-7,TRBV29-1,CSAPGARTRTVYEQYF,TGCAGCGCCCCAGGGGCCCGGACTAGAACTGTCTACGAGCAGTACTTC
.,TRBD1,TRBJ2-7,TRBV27,CASSLGTADYEQYF,TGTGCCAGCAGTTTAGGGACAGCCGACTACGAGCAGTACTTC
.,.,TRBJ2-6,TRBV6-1,CASSEGGAHSGANVLTF,TGTGCCAGCAGTGAAGGTGGGGCTCACTCTGGGGCCAACGTCCTGACTTTC